Below, one T cell receptor (beta chain) is given with its context. Per the study methods: Reference gene primers were amplified, and this amplification served to estimate nucleated cell counts. The protocol was immunoSEQ multiplex PCR, while the TCRdb copy is restricted to in-frame clones and leaves out a portion. Clone size and the V and J calls come from that table; the DNA yielded D and trimming. The table shows around 250,000 clones, with roughly 89% occurring only once. This record comes from a study of blood T cell repertoires in COVID-19. Study context: Acute and convalescent COVID-19 specimens originated in the United States, Italy and Spain. Nucleic acid was either cDNA or gDNA, and it came from T cells, B-cell-depleted T cells, or PBMCs.

Specimen: peripheral blood. The clonotype originates from a woman aged 40-49 years who had recovered from COVID-19.

DNA for the CDR3: TGTGCCAGCACCTACGAGAGCACCAACTACGAGCAGTACGTC. Translation: CASTYESTNYEQYV. The chain combines TRBV5-4 with TRBJ2-7; D unclear. The CDR3 runs to 14 residues. CDR1 SGHNT and CDR2 YYREEE come from the germline V gene (reference sequence). Trimming shortened V by 6 bases and J by 3 bases, and 16 bases separated the two germline ends.